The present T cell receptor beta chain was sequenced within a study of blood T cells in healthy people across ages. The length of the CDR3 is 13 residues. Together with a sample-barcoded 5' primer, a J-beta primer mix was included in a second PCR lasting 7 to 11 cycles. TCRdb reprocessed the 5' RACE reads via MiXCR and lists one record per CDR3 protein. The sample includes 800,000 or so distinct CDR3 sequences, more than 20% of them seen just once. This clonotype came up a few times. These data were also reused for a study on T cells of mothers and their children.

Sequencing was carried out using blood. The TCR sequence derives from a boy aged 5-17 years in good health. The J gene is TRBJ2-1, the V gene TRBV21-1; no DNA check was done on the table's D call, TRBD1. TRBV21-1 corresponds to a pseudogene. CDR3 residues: CASSPQGAGEQFF. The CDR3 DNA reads TGTGCCAGCAGCCCCCAGGGGGCGGGTGAGCAGTTCTTC.